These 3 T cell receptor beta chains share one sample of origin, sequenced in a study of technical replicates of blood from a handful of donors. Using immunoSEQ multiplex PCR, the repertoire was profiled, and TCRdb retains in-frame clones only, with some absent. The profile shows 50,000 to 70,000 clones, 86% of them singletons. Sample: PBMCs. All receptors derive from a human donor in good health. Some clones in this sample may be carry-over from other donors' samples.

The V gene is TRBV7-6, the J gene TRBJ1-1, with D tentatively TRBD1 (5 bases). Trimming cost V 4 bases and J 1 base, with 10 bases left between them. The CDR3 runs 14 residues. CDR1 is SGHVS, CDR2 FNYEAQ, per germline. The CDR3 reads CASSSMTANTEAFF. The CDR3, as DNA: TGTGCCAGCAGCTCGATGACAGCGAACACTGAAGCTTTCTTT.

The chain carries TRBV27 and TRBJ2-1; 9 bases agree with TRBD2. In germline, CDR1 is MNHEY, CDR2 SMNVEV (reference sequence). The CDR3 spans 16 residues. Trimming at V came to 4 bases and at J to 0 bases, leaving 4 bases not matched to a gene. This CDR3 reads CASSSELAGSYNEQFF. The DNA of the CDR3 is TGTGCCAGCAGTTCCGAACTAGCGGGCTCCTACAATGAGCAGTTCTTC.

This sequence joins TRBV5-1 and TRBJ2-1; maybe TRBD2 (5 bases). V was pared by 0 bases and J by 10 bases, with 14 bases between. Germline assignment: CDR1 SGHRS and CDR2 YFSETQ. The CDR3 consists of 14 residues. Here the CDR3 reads CASSLAGLAGEQFF. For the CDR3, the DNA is TGCGCCAGCAGCTTGGCTGGTCTAGCCGGCGAGCAGTTCTTC.